Below, 10 T cell receptor beta chains from the same sample are listed, as sequenced in a study of T cells in Graves' hyperthyroidism and ophthalmopathy. Researchers took RNA transcripts and amplified the TCR beta CDR3 regions from them. Primed by the HTBI set, a first-round RT-PCR was run on the TCR CDR3. In TCRdb, the multiplex PCR reads were re-called with MiXCR into one record per CDR3 protein. The repertoire holds about 560,000 distinct CDR3 sequences, roughly 15% seen once, with 14% in the top ten. The sample consisted of blood. The origin of the receptors is a woman between 40 and 55 years old with Graves' hyperthyroidism.

V gene TRBV30 combines with J gene TRBJ2-7; 12 bases fit TRBD2. V was pared by 4 bases and J by 1 base, with 5 bases of the junction left unmatched. The CDR3 sequence is 15 residues long. Germline V gene sequence: CDR1 GTSNPN, CDR2 SVGIG (reference sequence). This CDR3 reads CAWTRLAGESYEQYF. Here the CDR3 DNA reads TGTGCCTGGACCAGACTAGCGGGAGAGTCCTACGAGCAGTACTTC.

For this clonotype: Since a much larger clone is just one base distant, this may be a read error. This chain links TRBV6-5 with TRBJ1-1; D is uncertain. The CDR3 totals 13 residues. Between the trimmed V and J ends, which lost 2 bases and 4 bases, there was a span of 8 bases. Germline assignment: CDR1 MNHEY and CDR2 SVGAGI. The DNA of the CDR3 is TGTGCCAGCAGTTACGTCCGGGCCACTGAAGCTTTCTTT. It translates to CASSYVRATEAFF.

The V and J genes are TRBV6-2 or TRBV6-3 and TRBJ2-3; TRBD1 is a possible D gene (6 bases). Germline V gene data show CDR1 as MNHEY and CDR2 as SVGEGT. CDR3 length: 18 amino acids. Deletions cut 2 bases from V and 0 bases from J, with 18 bases between. The chain's CDR3 is CASSYRDTPFASTDTQYF. In DNA form, the CDR3 reads TGTGCCAGCAGTTACCGGGACACACCCTTCGCTAGCACAGATACGCAGTATTTT.

CDR3 sequence (DNA): TGCAGGCGCGGGGATGGCTACACCTTC. This sequence encodes CRRGDGYTF. The chain recombines TRBV20-1 with TRBJ1-2; no firm D call. CDR3 size: 9 residues. Germline CDR1 is DFQATT and CDR2 is SNEGSKA (reference sequence).

This clonotype was detected ten times or more. The CDR3 bases are TGTGCCAGCAGCCCAGGATTGATTGGGACTAGCGGAAGGAATGAGCAGTTCTTC. Its protein product is CASSPGLIGTSGRNEQFF. This sequence joins TRBV3-1 and TRBJ2-1; 11 bases match TRBD2. J lost 7 bases, V lost 4 bases, and 15 bases had no gene match. In germline, CDR1 is LGHDT, CDR2 YNNKEL (reference sequence). The CDR3 totals 18 residues.

This clonotype was counted at least ten times. The rearrangement links TRBV5-6 to TRBJ2-7, with 7 positions matching TRBD1. This CDR3 contains 14 residues. Germline trimming cut 1 base from V and 3 bases from J; bases unmatched to any gene: 4. Germline lookup yields CDR1 SGHDT and CDR2 YYEEEE. For the CDR3, the DNA is TGTGCCAGCAGCTTGCACAGGGGCAACTACGAGCAGTACTTC. Its translation is CASSLHRGNYEQYF. The variable domain in full, completed from reference TRBV5-6 and TRBJ2-7, reads DAGVTQSPTHLIKTRGQQVTLRCSPKSGHDTVSWYQQALGQGPQFIFQYYEEEERQRGNFPDRFSGHQFPNYSSELNVNALLLGDSALYLCASSLHRGNYEQYFGPGTRLTVT.

There are many counts of this clonotype. The chain couples TRBV20-1 to TRBJ2-1, with D hard to call. Germline CDR1 DFQATT, CDR2 SNEGSKA (reference sequence). Deletions cut 6 bases from V and 1 base from J, with 16 bases between. The CDR3 runs 15 residues. CDR3 DNA sequence: TGCAGTGCCCCCCACCTAGTTTCATCCTACAATGAGCAGTTCTTC. Amino acids: CSAPHLVSSYNEQFF.

With regard to this clonotype: Possible read error: a much larger clone is one base away. The rearrangement uses TRBV5-1 and TRBJ2-1; a weak D match, TRBD2 (6 bases). The CDR3 sequence is 14 residues long. CDR1 is SGHRS, CDR2 YFSETQ, per germline. V was clipped by 4 bases and J by 10 bases, with 18 bases between them. The CDR3: CASSLFILALEQFF. DNA for the CDR3: TGCGCCAGCAGCCTCTTCATTCTAGCGCTAGAGCAGTTCTTC.

This clonotype was detected ten times or more. This rearrangement joins TRBV7-9 to TRBJ2-1, with 7 nucleotides matching TRBD2. With V trimmed by 4 bases and J by 0 bases, 6 bases remained unmatched. The CDR3 totals 16 residues. CDR1 is SEHNR, CDR2 FQNEAQ, per germline (reference sequence). Here the CDR3 reads CASSSDRTSSYNEQFF. DNA of the CDR3: TGTGCCAGCAGCTCCGACCGGACTAGCTCCTACAATGAGCAGTTCTTC.

Details on this clonotype: A single base separates this from a much larger clone, so it may be a read error. This rearrangement joins TRBV28 to TRBJ1-1; possibly TRBD1 for D (5 bases). Germline assignment: CDR1 MDHEN and CDR2 SYDVKM. The CDR3 runs to 14 residues. Trimming shortened V by 7 bases and J by 5 bases, and 17 bases separated the two germline ends. The CDR3 bases are TGTGCCAGCATCTTCCGGGGGGGGTCGACTGAAGCTTTCTTT. Amino acid sequence: CASIFRGGSTEAFF.